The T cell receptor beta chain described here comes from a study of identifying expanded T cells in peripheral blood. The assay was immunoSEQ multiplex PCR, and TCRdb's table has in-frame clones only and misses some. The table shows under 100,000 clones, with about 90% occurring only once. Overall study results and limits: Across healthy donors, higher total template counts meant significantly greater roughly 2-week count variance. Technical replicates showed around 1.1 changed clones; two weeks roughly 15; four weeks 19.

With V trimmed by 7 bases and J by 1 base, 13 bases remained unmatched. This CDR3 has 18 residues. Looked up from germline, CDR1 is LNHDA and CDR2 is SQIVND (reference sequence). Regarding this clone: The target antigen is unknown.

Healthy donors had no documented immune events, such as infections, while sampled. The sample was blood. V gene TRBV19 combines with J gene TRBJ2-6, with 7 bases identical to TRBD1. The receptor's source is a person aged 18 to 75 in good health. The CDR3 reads CASTTPGQLKSGANVLTF. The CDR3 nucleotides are TGTGCCAGTACTACCCCGGGACAGCTGAAATCTGGGGCCAACGTCCTGACTTTC.